This T cell receptor (beta chain) was captured in a study of blood T cell repertoires in COVID-19. The authors' processing: The assay estimated nucleated cells by amplifying reference gene primers. Repertoires were generated with immunoSEQ multiplex PCR, while TCRdb's copy carries only in-frame clones and drops some. That table furnishes V, J and clone size, whereas the DNA furnished D and trimming. The sample carries tens of thousands of clones, around nine tenths recorded once. V was clipped by 3 bases and J by 0 bases, with 6 bases between them. CDR3 length: 13 amino acids. Germline loops: CDR1 SGDLS, CDR2 YYNGEE.

Sequenced sample: peripheral blood. The gene calls are TRBV9 and TRBJ1-1, with unresolved D. This receptor was taken from a woman aged 70 to 79 with acute or convalescent COVID-19. The CDR3 DNA sequence: TGTGCCAGCAGCGCTCGTTTGAACACTGAAGCTTTCTTT. It is translated as CASSARLNTEAFF.